The entry below gives a single T cell receptor (beta chain) sequence along with its context. Its antigen has not been determined. Base qualities are not recorded, but no much larger clone differs from it by a single base. TCR CDR3 regions were amplified from genomic DNA by multiplex PCR using the deep immunoSEQ assay. For each cell subset, the extracted genomic DNA was distributed evenly across all wells of several immunoSEQ 96-well plates, and each plate served as one replicate. For sorted subsets, each replicate PCR was loaded with roughly 190 ng genomic DNA, equivalent to some 31,000 T cell genomes. Purified libraries were measured with a Qubit 3.0 fluorometer, size-checked on a Bioanalyzer 2100, and measured again with the KAPA Library Quantification kit. Every immunoSEQ 96-well plate was sequenced on a separate single-read 150-cycle Illumina NextSeq 550 flow cell. As for how the authors treated the data: Because the immunoSEQ output included only junctional sequences and no quality scores, the filtering could not be the same as the filtering used for full-length reads. To assign V/J genes and CDR3, sequences were annotated using PyIR, a Python wrapper for IgBLAST v1.9, with IMGT germline references. Any read was removed if the V/J assignment was weak (E-value above 1e-6), the CDR3 was missing, or the read contained stop codons, out-of-frame junctions, or ambiguous translated residues. V3J clonotypes were defined as sequences sharing an identical inferred V gene, J gene, and CDR3 amino acid sequence. Percentage overlap between repertoires was calculated by dividing the number of shared unique clonotypes by the size of the smaller repertoire. RTK rarefaction, the Chao1 estimator, and Recon v2.1 estimates of unobserved clonotypes were used to assess repertoire richness. Generation probabilities for all TCRbeta clonotypes obtained by the gDNA method from a handful of donors were computed using OLGA. Imported from immuneACCESS, the table was reduced by TCRdb to in-frame sequences with V and J called. These copies leave out some clones; in studies compared against another copy, an unresolved V gene accounts for under half, and the cause of the remainder is not known. V and J calls and clone size follow that table, whereas D and trimming were derived from the DNA. This sample gives 100,000 to 120,000 clones in total; about 70% of them show up just once. The ten largest clones represent around 26% of the sample.

The data derive from a study of shared clonotypes between healthy human individuals (dated by TCRdb to about 2020). About the study as a whole: The cohort included three men and two women between 18 and 49 years of age. To increase sequencing depth and limit assay-specific biases, TCR repertoire library preparation and sequencing were carried out by different laboratories using diverse techniques. Between about 0.9 and 8.9 billion PBMCs per donor were obtained by leukapheresis. For each donor, three plates each were used for CD4 naive and CD4 memory, two plates were used for CD8 naive, and one plate was used for CD8 memory. To estimate repertoire size and how much clonotypes are shared between individuals, the study performed deep sequencing of blood TCR repertoires from roughly five healthy adults. What the research found in general, with its limitations: Compared with non-shared clonotypes, the clonotypes found in all four sorted-subset donors had higher generation probabilities. Pairwise subsampling led to the expectation that sequencing depth would affect the degree of clonotype sharing among donors. Only blood was sampled, and tissue TCR repertoires likely differ from those in blood. Incomplete sequencing was indicated by rarefaction of sorted-subset datasets, despite the large sequencing depth. The small number of donors limited the genetic and exposure-history diversity represented. About 5% of naive CD4, 3% to 4% of naive CD8, roughly 2.4% of memory CD4, and about 0.4% of memory CD8 clonotypes were shared across several donors. Larger estimated clonotype richness was generally found for naive subsets than for memory subsets.

The donors were healthy, HIV-negative adults who had no recently reported acute infections or vaccinations. Only Caucasian adults living in Nashville, Tennessee, USA were represented among the donors. CD8 memory samples were composed of magnetically selected CD45RO+ cells combined with CCR7-negative CD45RA+ effector memory (TemRA) cells. Blood was collected by leukapheresis, and PBMCs were isolated by Ficoll-Histopaque density gradient centrifugation and then cryopreserved in liquid nitrogen vapor phase. Analytical flow cytometry was used to check the purity and quantity of every magnetically sorted T cell population. From each sorted fraction, genomic DNA was isolated and quantified by UV absorbance on a Nanodrop 2000c. The cysteine opens and the phenylalanine closes a CDR3 of 16 amino acids. Left in the record is the CDR3 DNA by itself, 48 bases read in frame from the first base. CDR1 ENHRY and CDR2 SYGVKD were looked up in the germline V gene. The germline ends are 20 bases apart after V is trimmed by 4 bases and J by 8 bases.

The origin of this receptor is a woman aged 25 to 39 in good health. In this chain, TRBV10-3 is recombined with TRBJ1-4; the D gene remains uncertain. Sequenced material: memory CD8+ T cells sorted from blood. The cell subset or site label on this specimen signifies: CD45RO+ cells pooled with CCR7-negative TemRA cells. The bases are TGTGCCATCAGTGCCAGACAAGTCTTGGCTCCCGAAAAACTGTTTTTT. This gives the protein CAISARQVLAPEKLFF.